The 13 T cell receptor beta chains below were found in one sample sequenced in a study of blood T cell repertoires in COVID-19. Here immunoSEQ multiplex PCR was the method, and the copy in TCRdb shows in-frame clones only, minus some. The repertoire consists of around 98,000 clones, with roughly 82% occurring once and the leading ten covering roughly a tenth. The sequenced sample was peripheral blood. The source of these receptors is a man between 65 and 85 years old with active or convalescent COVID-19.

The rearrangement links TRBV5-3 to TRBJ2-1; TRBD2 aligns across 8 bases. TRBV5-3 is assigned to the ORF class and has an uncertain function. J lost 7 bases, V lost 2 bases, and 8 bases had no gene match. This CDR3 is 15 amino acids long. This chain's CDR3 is CARSFLSGGLNEQFF. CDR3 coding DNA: TGTGCCAGAAGCTTTTTATCGGGGGGGCTGAATGAGCAGTTCTTC.

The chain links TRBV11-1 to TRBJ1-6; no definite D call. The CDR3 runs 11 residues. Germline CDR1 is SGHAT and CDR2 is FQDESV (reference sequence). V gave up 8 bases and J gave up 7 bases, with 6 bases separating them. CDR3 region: CASGQNSPLHF. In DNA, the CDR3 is TGTGCCAGCGGCCAAAATTCACCCCTCCACTTT.

The DNA for the CDR3 is TGTGCCAGCTCACTAGGTCCCGGGGACTTCGAGCAGTACTTC. Its translation: CASSLGPGDFEQYF. This chain connects TRBV18 to TRBJ2-7; D is possibly TRBD2 (6 bases). Looked up from germline, CDR1 is KGHSH and CDR2 is LQKENI. Between the trimmed V and J ends, which lost 4 bases and 6 bases, there was a span of 16 bases. The CDR3 loop spans 14 amino acids.

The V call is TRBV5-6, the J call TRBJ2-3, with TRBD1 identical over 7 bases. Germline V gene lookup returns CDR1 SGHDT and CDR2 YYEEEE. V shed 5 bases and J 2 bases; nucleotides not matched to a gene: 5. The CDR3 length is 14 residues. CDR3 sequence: CASRSGQHTDTQYF. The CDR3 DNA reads TGTGCCAGCAGATCGGGACAGCACACAGATACGCAGTATTTT.

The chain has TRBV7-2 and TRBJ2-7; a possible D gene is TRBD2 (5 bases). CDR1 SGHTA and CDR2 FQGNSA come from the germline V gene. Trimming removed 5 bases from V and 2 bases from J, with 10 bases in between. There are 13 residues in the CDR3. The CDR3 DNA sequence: TGTGCCAGCAGCGTTTACGGGGCCTACGAGCAGTACTTC. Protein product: CASSVYGAYEQYF.

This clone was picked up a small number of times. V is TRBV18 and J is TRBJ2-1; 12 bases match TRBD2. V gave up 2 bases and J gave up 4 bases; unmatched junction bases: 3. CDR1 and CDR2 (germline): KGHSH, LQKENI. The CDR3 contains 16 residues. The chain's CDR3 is CASSPSLAGGYNEQFF. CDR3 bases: TGTGCCAGCTCACCATCACTAGCGGGGGGATACAATGAGCAGTTCTTC.

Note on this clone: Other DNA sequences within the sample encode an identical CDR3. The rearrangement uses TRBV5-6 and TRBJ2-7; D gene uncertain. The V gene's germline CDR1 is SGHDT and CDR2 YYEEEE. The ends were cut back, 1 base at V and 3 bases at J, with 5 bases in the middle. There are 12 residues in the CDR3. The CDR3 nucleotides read TGTGCCAGCAGCTTGTCTCGCTACGAGCAGTACTTC. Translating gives CASSLSRYEQYF.

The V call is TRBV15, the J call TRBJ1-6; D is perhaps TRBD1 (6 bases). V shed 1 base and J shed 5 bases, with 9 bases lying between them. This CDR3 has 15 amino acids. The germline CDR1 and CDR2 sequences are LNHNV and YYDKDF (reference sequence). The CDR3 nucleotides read TGTGCCACCAGCAGAGTCAGGACAGATAATTCACCCCTCCACTTT. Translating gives CATSRVRTDNSPLHF.

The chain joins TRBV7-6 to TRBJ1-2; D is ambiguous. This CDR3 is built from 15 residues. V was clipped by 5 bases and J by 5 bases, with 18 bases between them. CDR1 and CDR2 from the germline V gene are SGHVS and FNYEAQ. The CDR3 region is CASSATDKAAYGYTF. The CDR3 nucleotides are TGTGCCAGCAGCGCTACTGACAAAGCTGCATATGGCTACACCTTC.

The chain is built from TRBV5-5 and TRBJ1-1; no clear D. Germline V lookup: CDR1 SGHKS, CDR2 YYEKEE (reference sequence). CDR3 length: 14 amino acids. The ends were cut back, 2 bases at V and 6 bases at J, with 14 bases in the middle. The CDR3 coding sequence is TGTGCCAGCAGCTTTGTACTTTCTGTGGCTGAAGCTTTCTTT. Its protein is CASSFVLSVAEAFF.

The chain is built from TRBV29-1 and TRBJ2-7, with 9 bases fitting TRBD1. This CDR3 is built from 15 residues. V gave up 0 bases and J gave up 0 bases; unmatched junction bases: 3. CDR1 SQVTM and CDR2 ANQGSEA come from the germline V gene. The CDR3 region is CSVEDRTGDSYEQYF. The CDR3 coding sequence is TGCAGCGTTGAAGATCGGACAGGGGACTCCTACGAGCAGTACTTC.

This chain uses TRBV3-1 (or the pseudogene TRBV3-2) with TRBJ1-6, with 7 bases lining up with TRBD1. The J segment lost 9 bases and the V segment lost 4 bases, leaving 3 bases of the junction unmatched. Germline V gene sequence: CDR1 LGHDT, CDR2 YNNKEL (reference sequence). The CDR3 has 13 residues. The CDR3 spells CASSRRTGSPLHF. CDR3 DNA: TGTGCCAGCAGCCGGCGGACAGGTTCACCCCTCCACTTT.

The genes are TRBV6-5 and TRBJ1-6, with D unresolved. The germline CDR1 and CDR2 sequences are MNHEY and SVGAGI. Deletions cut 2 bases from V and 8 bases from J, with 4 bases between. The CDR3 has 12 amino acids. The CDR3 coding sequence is TGTGCCAGCAGTTACCTTGATTCACCCCTCCACTTT. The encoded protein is CASSYLDSPLHF.